This T cell receptor beta chain emerged from a study of identical twins. Template switching added a universal primer site, and cDNA bore unique molecular identifiers. Using its own MiXCR run on the 5' RACE reads, TCRdb lists one record per CDR3 protein. The table lists fewer than 250,000 distinct CDR3 sequences, around 10% of them singletons. The table lists this clonotype with a few counts. Germline loops: CDR1 KGHSH, CDR2 LQKENI. Trimming removed 1 base at V and 6 bases at J, with 10 bases between. The CDR3 extends over 13 amino acids. The clonotype originates from a woman aged 18-29 years in good health. Sequencing was performed on memory (CD45RO+) T cells sorted from blood. The chain links TRBV18 to TRBJ2-7; D is unclear. The CDR3 coding sequence is TGTGCCAGCTCACCACGGAACAGCCGCGAGCAGTACTTC. Its protein is CASSPRNSREQYF.